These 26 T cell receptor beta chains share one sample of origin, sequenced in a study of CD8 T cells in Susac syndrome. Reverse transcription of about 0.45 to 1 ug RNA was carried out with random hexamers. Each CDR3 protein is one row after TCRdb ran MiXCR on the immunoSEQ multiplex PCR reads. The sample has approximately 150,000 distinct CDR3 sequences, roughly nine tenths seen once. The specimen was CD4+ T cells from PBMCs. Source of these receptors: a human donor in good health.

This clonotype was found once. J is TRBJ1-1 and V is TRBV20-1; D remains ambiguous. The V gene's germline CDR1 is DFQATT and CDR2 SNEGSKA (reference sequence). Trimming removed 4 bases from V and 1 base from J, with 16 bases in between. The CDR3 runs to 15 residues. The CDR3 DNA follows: TGCAGTGCTAAGAAGAGCGGTCCGGGGAACACTGAAGCTTTCTTT. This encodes CSAKKSGPGNTEAFF.

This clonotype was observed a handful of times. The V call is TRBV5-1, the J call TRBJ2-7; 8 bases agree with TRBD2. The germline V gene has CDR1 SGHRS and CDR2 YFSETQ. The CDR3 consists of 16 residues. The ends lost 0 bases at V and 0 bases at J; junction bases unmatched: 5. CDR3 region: CASSLGVSGISYEQYF. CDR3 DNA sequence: TGCGCCAGCAGCTTGGGGGTTAGCGGGATCTCCTACGAGCAGTACTTC. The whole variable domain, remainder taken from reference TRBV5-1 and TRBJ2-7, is KAGVTQTPRYLIKTRGQQVTLSCSPISGHRSVSWYQQTPGQGLQFLFEYFSETQRNKGNFPGRFSGRQFSNSRSEMNVSTLELGDSALYLCASSLGVSGISYEQYFGPGTRLTVT.

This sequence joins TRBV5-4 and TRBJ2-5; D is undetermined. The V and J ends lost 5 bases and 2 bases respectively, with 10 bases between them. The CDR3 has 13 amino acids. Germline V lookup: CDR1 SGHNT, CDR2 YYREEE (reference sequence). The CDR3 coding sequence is TGTGCCAGCAGTCGCCCTCCTCAAGAGACCCAGTACTTC. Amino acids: CASSRPPQETQYF.

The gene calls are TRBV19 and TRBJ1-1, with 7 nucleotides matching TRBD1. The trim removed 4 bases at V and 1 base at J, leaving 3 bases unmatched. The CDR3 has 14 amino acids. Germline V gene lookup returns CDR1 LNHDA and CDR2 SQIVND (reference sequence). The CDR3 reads CASSTTGKNTEAFF. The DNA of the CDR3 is TGTGCCAGTAGTACGACAGGGAAGAACACTGAAGCTTTCTTT.

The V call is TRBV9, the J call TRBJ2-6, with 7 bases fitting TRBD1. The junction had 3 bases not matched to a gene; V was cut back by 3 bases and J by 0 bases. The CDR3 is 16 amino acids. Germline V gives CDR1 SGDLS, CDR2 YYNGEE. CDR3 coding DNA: TGTGCCAGCAGCGACAGGGGACACTCTGGGGCCAACGTCCTGACTTTC. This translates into CASSDRGHSGANVLTF.

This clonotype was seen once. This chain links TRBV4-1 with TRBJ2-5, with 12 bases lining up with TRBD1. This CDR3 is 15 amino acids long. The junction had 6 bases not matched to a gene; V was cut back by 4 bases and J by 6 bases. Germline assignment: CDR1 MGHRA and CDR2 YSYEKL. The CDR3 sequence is CASSPGTGGVKTQYF. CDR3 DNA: TGCGCCAGCAGCCCTGGGACAGGGGGCGTGAAGACCCAGTACTTC.

DNA for the CDR3: TGTGCCAGCAGTGAAAGTCTAGCGGAAGAGACCCAGTACTTC. It is translated as CASSESLAEETQYF. The rearrangement uses TRBV6-1 and TRBJ2-5; TRBD2 matches 7 bases. V gave up 2 bases and J gave up 3 bases; unmatched junction bases: 3. From germline, CDR1 is MNHNS and CDR2 SASEGT. This CDR3 has 14 residues.

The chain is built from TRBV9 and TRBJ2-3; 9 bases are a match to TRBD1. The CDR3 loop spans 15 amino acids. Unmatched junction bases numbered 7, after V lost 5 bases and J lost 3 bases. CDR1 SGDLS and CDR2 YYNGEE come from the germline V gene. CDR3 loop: CASSAGTGFTDTQYF. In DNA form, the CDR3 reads TGTGCCAGCAGTGCCGGGACAGGGTTTACAGATACGCAGTATTTT.

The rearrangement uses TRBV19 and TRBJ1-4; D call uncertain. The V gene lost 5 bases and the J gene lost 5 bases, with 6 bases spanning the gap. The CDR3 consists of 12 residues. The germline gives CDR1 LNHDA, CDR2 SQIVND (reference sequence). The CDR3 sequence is CASSPRNEKLFF. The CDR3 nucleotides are TGTGCCAGTAGTCCACGGAATGAAAAACTGTTTTTT.

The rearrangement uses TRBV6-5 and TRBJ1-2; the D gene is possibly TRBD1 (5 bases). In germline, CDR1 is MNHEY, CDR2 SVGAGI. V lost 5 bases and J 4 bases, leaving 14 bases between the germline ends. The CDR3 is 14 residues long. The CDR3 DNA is TGTGCCAGCAGTCCCGGGACTGCAAGCTATGGCTACACCTTC. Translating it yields CASSPGTASYGYTF.

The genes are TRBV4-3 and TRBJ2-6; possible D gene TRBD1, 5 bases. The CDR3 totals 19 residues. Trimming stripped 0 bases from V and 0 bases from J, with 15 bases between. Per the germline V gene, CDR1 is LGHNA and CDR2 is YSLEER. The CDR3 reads CASSQESPTVFSGANVLTF. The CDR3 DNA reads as TGCGCCAGCAGCCAAGAATCTCCGACAGTTTTCTCTGGGGCCAACGTCCTGACTTTC.

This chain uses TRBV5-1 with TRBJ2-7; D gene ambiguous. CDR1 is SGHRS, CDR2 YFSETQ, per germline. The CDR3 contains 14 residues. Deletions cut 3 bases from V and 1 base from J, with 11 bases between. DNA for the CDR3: TGCGCCAGCAGCTCCTCGCGACTTTCCTACGAGCAGTACTTC. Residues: CASSSSRLSYEQYF.

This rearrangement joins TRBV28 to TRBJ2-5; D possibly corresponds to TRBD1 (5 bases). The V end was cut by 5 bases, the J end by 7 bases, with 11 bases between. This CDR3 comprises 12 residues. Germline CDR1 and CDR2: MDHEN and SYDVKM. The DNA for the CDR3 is TGTGCCAGCAGTCTCTATAGGGGGACCCAGTACTTC. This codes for CASSLYRGTQYF.

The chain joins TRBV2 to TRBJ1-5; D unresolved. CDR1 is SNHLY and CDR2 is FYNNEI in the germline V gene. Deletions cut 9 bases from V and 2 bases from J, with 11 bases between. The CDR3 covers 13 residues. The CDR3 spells CASQDSGNQPQHF. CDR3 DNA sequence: TGTGCCAGTCAAGACTCGGGCAATCAGCCCCAGCATTTT.

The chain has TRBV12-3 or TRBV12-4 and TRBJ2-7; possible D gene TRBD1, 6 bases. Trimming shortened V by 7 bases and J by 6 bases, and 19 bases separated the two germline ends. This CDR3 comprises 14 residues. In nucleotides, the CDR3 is TGTGCCAGCAACCGACAGGCCCCCACGGGCGAGCAGTACTTC. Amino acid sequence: CASNRQAPTGEQYF.

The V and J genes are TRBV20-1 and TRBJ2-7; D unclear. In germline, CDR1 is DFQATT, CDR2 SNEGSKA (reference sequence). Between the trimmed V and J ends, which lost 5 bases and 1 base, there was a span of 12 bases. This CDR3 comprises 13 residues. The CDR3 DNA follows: TGCAGTGCTCGCAGGACGGTATCCTACGAGCAGTACTTC. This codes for CSARRTVSYEQYF.

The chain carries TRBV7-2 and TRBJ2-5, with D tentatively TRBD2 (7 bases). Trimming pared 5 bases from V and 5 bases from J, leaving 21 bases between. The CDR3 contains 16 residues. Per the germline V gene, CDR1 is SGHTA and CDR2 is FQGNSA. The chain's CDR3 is CASSGPLGGGRETQYF. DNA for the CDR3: TGTGCCAGCAGCGGTCCTTTGGGGGGGGGCCGGGAGACCCAGTACTTC.

The CDR3 reads CASSDLPGQGSYEQYF. In DNA form, the CDR3 reads TGTGCCAGCAGCGACCTTCCGGGACAGGGGAGCTACGAGCAGTACTTC. The gene calls are TRBV3-1 and TRBJ2-7, with TRBD1 identical over 10 bases. The germline V gene encodes CDR1 LGHDT and CDR2 YNNKEL (reference sequence). V dropped 5 bases and J dropped 3; count of bases not matched to a gene: 10. The CDR3 has 16 amino acids.

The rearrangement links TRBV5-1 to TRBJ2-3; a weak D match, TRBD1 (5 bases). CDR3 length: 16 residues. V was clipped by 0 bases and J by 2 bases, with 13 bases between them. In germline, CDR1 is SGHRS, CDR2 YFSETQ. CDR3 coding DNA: TGCGCCAGCAGCTTGGGAGGCAGGGCAGACACAGATACGCAGTATTTT. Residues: CASSLGGRADTDTQYF.

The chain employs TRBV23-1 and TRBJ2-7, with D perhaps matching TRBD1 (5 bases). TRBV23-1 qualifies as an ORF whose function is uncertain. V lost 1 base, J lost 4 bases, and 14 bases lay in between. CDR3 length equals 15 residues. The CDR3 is CASSQFYRQLYEQYF. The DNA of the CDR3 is TGCGCCAGCAGTCAATTTTATAGACAGCTGTACGAGCAGTACTTC.

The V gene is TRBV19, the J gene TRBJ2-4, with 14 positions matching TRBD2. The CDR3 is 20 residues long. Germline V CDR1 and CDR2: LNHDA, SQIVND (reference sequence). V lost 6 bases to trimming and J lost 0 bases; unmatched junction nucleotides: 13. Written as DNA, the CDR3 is TGTGCCAGTAGGGCGACTAGCGGGAGGGCCGAGGGGGTAGCCAAAAACATTCAGTACTTC. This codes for CASRATSGRAEGVAKNIQYF.

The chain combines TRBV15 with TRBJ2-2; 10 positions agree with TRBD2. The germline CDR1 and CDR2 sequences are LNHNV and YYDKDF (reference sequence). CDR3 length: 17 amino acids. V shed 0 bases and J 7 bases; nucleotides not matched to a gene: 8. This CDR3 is CATSRDLASGRSGELFF. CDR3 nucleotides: TGTGCCACCAGCAGAGATCTAGCTAGCGGGAGAAGCGGGGAGCTGTTTTTT.

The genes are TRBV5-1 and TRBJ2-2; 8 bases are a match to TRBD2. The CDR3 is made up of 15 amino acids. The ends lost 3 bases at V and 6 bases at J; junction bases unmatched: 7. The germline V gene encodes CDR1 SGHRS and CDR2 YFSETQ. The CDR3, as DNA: TGCGCCAGCAGCTGGGGGACTAGTCTTCCCGGGGAGCTGTTTTTT. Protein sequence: CASSWGTSLPGELFF.

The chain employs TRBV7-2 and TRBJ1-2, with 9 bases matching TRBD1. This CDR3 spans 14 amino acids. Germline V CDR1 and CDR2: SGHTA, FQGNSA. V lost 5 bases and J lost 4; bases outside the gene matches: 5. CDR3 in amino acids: CASSLGQGVYGYTF. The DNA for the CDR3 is TGTGCCAGCAGCCTGGGACAGGGAGTCTATGGCTACACCTTC.

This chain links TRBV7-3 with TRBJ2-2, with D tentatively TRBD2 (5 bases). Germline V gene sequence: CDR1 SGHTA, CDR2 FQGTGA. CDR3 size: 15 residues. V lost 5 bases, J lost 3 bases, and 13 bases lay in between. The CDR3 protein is CASSPLSGDTGELFF. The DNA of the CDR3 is TGTGCCAGCAGCCCCCTTTCCGGGGACACCGGGGAGCTGTTTTTT.

The CDR3 bases are TGTGCCAGCAGCCCACCGCGGGAGGGAGCTTTCTTT. Translated: CASSPPREGAFF. The genes are TRBV7-2 and TRBJ1-1; the D is unclear. V was trimmed by 5 bases and J by 10 bases, leaving 14 bases between them. The CDR3 totals 12 residues. Germline V lookup: CDR1 SGHTA, CDR2 FQGNSA.